This T cell receptor beta chain was found in a study of blood T cell repertoires in COVID-19. Method: immunoSEQ multiplex PCR; TCRdb's copy keeps in-frame clones and lacks some. The profile shows about 210,000 clones, 92% of them singletons. Germline V gene lookup returns CDR1 MGHRA and CDR2 YSYEKL. This CDR3 region has 14 residues. The germline V and J ends were trimmed by 5 bases and 11 bases, with 21 bases remaining between them. The chain recombines TRBV4-1 with TRBJ1-1, with D hard to call. The TCR sequence derives from a man aged 25 to 40 with acute or convalescent COVID-19. Material for sequencing was peripheral blood. The CDR3 bases are TGCGCCAGCAGCTCAAAAACCAACCGGGGTGGGGCTTTCTTT. Translated, it gives CASSSKTNRGGAFF.